This T cell receptor (beta chain) was profiled in a study of regulatory T cells in long-lasting Graves disease (dated by TCRdb to about 2021). Broadly, across the study: Patients with newly diagnosed Graves' disease had been on antithyroid drugs for under 3 months. Patients with persistent Graves' disease were compared with patients with newly diagnosed Graves' disease using TCR sequencing and RNA sequencing of peripheral blood. The study was conducted in China and was registered as a clinical trial. A total of around 35 samples underwent TCR sequencing: some 13 from persistent and roughly 20 from newly diagnosed Graves' disease patients. Results and caveats for the whole study, not just this receptor: Persistent disease showed preferential use of TRBV28, TRBJ1-2 and TRBJ2-5, whereas newly diagnosed disease favored TRBV20-1 and TRBJ2-1. Only peripheral blood was studied, because thyroid tissue, the primary lesion, was inaccessible. More public clonotypes were shared among persistent patients (roughly 3,000) than among newly diagnosed patients (roughly 1,000). Sequencing and analysis were restricted to the TCR beta chain. Persistent Graves' disease patients showed lower TCR Shannon entropy and fewer highly expanded clones than newly diagnosed patients, suggesting clonal expansion. As a limitation, the authors acknowledged that the small sample size may reduce accuracy.

Libraries were prepared through multiplex PCR. TCRdb records Illumina HiSeq 4000 as the sequencer. To build TCR beta libraries, CDR3 regions were amplified by Arm-PCR using iRepertoire HTBI primers. Before sequencing, the PCR products underwent gel purification. The original methods were these. Across samples, about 64 TRBV and around 15 TRBJ segments were identified and used for gene usage analysis of CDR3 amino acid clonotypes. COPE and FqMerger were used to merge filtered high-quality paired reads into contigs. Contigs were aligned with BLAST to IMGT TRBV, TRBD and TRBJ reference genes, and CDR3 was defined per IMGT. Clonotypes above 0.1% frequency were classified as highly expanded clones. Shannon entropy served as the measure of repertoire diversity, while the Gini coefficient captured V-J evenness. A clonotype was considered public if more than one individual shared it. Using fastp trimming at Q25 and MiXCR clonotype assembly, TCRdb reanalyzed the public sequencing data and kept in-frame beta chains. One record per CDR3 amino acid sequence lists the most common genes and DNA. It is TCRdb's table, rather than the study itself, that gives the V and J calls and clone size. Here the sample has 200,000 to 300,000 distinct CDR3 sequences; around 20% occur a single time. The ten biggest clones cover about 15% of the sample.

V is reduced by 5 bases and J by 1 base, leaving a spacing of 11 bases between them. Measured from the cysteine to the phenylalanine, the CDR3 is 14 residues long. Left in the record is the CDR3 DNA by itself, 42 bases read in frame from the first base. CDR1 SNHLY and CDR2 FYNNEI are derived from the germline V gene. Notes on this clonotype: No cognate antigen has been identified for it. Just one base apart from a much larger clone, this may be a read error.

The label giving this sample's time point can be read as: newly diagnosed GD, antithyroid drugs for less than 3 months. For both TCR sequencing and RNA sequencing, RNA was extracted from PBMCs in TRIzol. The diagnosis of Graves' disease was made according to American Thyroid Association guidelines. Patients were recruited from an endocrinology department in Xi'an, China. Each patient gave approximately 8.8 milliliters of peripheral blood, collected in an EDTA anticoagulant tube. Ficoll Paque Plus density gradient separation was used to isolate PBMCs, and no additional T cell sorting was done. An Agilent 2100 Bioanalyzer and agarose gel were used to check RNA quality, while a NanoDrop 2000 measured RNA concentration.

The source was peripheral blood mononuclear cells (PBMCs), collected at new diagnosis, from a patient treated with antithyroid drugs. This receptor chain uses TRBV2 and TRBJ2-5, with the identity of the D gene unclear. This TCR derives from a female donor with Graves disease. Here the CDR3 is given as CASSPLSPQETQYF. The base sequence is TGTGCCAGCAGTCCCCTGAGCCCCCAAGAGACCCAGTACTTC.